A selection of T cell receptor beta chains follows, all from one sample in a study of shared clonotypes between healthy human individuals. Here immunoSEQ multiplex PCR was the method, and the copy in TCRdb shows in-frame clones only, minus some. The sample lists over a million clones, around 82% occurring once. The sample comprised memory CD4+ T cells from PBMCs. Every receptor here comes from a young man in good health. Some clones in this sample may be carry-over from other donors' samples. Both conserved end residues are trimmed from each CDR3.

V gene	J gene	CDR3 length	CDR3 protein
TRBV9	TRBJ2-1	16	ASSVRDPGLAGDNEQF
TRBV5-1	TRBJ2-5	14	ASSPSDRVVGETQY
TRBV11-2	TRBJ2-7	12	ASSLGGSGYEQY
TRBV9	TRBJ2-7	13	ASSRTSGPVDEQY
TRBV2	TRBJ1-2	11	ASSLTGKNGYT
TRBV7-9	TRBJ2-4	14	ASSLRTGLAKNIQY
TRBV28	TRBJ1-5	10	ASMELNQPQH
TRBV10-3	TRBJ2-7	11	AIGEVGSFEQY
TRBV30	TRBJ2-7	9	AWSTGLIGY
TRBV5-1	TRBJ2-3	14	ASSSGTSGLTDTQY
TRBV5-6	TRBJ2-2	13	ASSLTGRHTGELF
TRBV5-1	TRBJ1-5	12	ASSLGQGAGPQH
TRBV10-3	TRBJ1-2	12	AISQDRGNYGYT
TRBV7-2	TRBJ2-7	12	ASRLAGDGYEQY
TRBV18	TRBJ1-1	11	ASRQGVDTEAF
TRBV28	TRBJ1-5	11	AATLPAGQPQH
TRBV19	TRBJ2-2	13	ASKGSASGHGELF
TRBV4-2	TRBJ1-2	12	ASSQPQGARGYT
TRBV12-5	TRBJ2-2	14	ASGLHRTANTGELF
TRBV30	TRBJ2-7	10	AWNFRGDEQY
TRBV5-1	TRBJ2-3	14	ASSLGLAGGTDTQY
TRBV27	TRBJ1-5	12	ASSSQGGGQPQH
TRBV27	TRBJ1-2	11	ASSFNGLDPYT
TRBV6-4	TRBJ1-4	15	ASTERGGGIPNEKLF
TRBV7-8	NA	15	ASSGLWRGGGSDEQY
TRBV5-6	TRBJ2-6	17	ASSLVGTGVLAGANVLT
TRBV6-6	TRBJ1-5	11	ASGIYSNQPQH
TRBV2	TRBJ2-5	11	VSSGGTGETQY
TRBV6-1	TRBJ1-3	13	VSSITQNSGNTMY
TRBV6-5	TRBJ2-3	11	ASSYGRFGTQY
TRBV5-1	TRBJ1-4	13	ASRKQGPTNEKLF
TRBV18	TRBJ2-7	13	ASSNRDGGAYEQY
TRBV13	TRBJ1-2	13	ASSRTGASSYGYT
TRBV30	TRBJ1-2	11	AWGFEQAAGYT
TRBV28	TRBJ2-2	14	ASSFLAGGPTGELF
TRBV18	TRBJ2-2	14	ASSPYAVSNTGELF
TRBV5-4	TRBJ2-3	12	ASSSSGKRDTQY
TRBV6-1	TRBJ1-2	10	ASRGSGYGYT
TRBV7-8	TRBJ2-7	10	ASSSEPEYGY
TRBV28	TRBJ2-5	13	ASSHHGALQETQY
TRBV19	TRBJ1-5	13	ASSTSRTGGQPQH
TRBV6-7	TRBJ1-1	16	ASSYSTFKGPYPIEAF
TRBV28	TRBJ1-3	12	ASSLRGRGVTIY
TRBV30	TRBJ1-4	11	AGMTGTNEKLF
TRBV28	TRBJ2-7	12	ASRRREGRYEQY
TRBV4-1	TRBJ1-6	13	ASSQDPRLDSPLH
TRBV5-4	TRBJ2-5	10	ASSLAEETQY